Sequencing of this T cell receptor (beta chain) was carried out in a study of blood T cells in healthy people across ages. The study, taken as a whole, reports: Older age coincided with a roughly linear decline in TCR beta diversity per million T cells.

The CDR3 contains 11 residues. CDR1 and CDR2 (germline): SQVTM, ANQGSEA. About this clonotype itself: The antigen remains unidentified. A much larger clone lies one base from this, so it may be a read error.

A second PCR of 7 to 11 cycles used a sample-barcoded 5' primer and a J-beta primer mix. MiXCR was run by TCRdb on the 5' RACE reads, yielding one entry per CDR3 protein. The table records about 1,800,000 distinct CDR3 sequences, 28% of them present only once. The sequence derives from a woman in her thirties in good health. Material for sequencing was blood. This sequence joins TRBV29-1 and TRBJ2-5; possibly TRBD2 for D (5 bases). For the CDR3, the DNA is TGCAGCGTTTGGATGGGAGAGACCCTGTACTTC. Its protein product is CSVWMGETLYF.